A single sample is the source of the 5 T cell receptor beta chains below, sequenced in a study of T-cell reconstitution after alpha-beta-depleted transplantation in children. Preparation of the TCRbeta library used unique molecular identifiers. TCRdb fed the PCR reads into MiXCR, producing one record per CDR3 protein. Of 700,000 to 950,000 distinct CDR3 sequences listed, approximately 15% are singletons. The source material was PBMCs, mostly from graft donor cells, sampled 360 days after TCRalphabeta/CD19-depleted stem cell transplant. These receptors came from a male patient between 5 and 17 years old who had a stem cell transplant for acute lymphoblastic leukemia, so the T cells may come from the graft donor.

This clonotype has just a few counts. V and J are TRBV4-1 and TRBJ2-1, with 8 positions matching TRBD1. The CDR3 length is 12 residues. J was trimmed by 11 bases and V by 1 base; bases with no gene match: 1. Germline V gene sequence: CDR1 MGHRA, CDR2 YSYEKL. CDR3 in DNA: TGCGCCAGCAGCCAAGGGACAGGGAAGCAGTTCTTC. It encodes CASSQGTGKQFF.

The genes are TRBV20-1 and TRBJ2-1; D not resolved. The length of the CDR3 is 14 residues. The V end lost 1 base, the J end lost 2 bases, and 9 bases lay between the germline ends. CDR1 DFQATT and CDR2 SNEGSKA come from the germline V gene (reference sequence). CDR3 DNA sequence: TGCAGTGCTAGAGCCAGCGCGACCTACAATGAGCAGTTCTTC. Encoded protein: CSARASATYNEQFF.

The J gene is TRBJ2-7, the V gene TRBV25-1; D is perhaps TRBD1 or TRBD2 (5 bases each). V dropped 1 base and J dropped 2 bases, with 9 bases sitting between them. This CDR3 is built from 14 residues. The germline V gene encodes CDR1 MGHDK and CDR2 SYGVNS. This chain's CDR3 is CASSEWDGAYEQYF. CDR3 sequence (DNA): TGTGCCAGCAGTGAATGGGACGGAGCCTACGAGCAGTACTTC.

The chain carries TRBV19 and TRBJ2-1; TRBD2 agrees at 11 bases. V trimming: 6 bases; J trimming: 4 bases; junction bases outside the gene matches: 8. The CDR3 consists of 16 residues. Germline assignment: CDR1 LNHDA and CDR2 SQIVND (reference sequence). Here the CDR3 DNA reads TGTGCCAGTAGAATACGTAGCGGGAGGGTGTACAATGAGCAGTTCTTC. Translated: CASRIRSGRVYNEQFF.

This clonotype was detected only a few times. Here the CDR3 DNA reads TGCGCCAGCACTCGGACAGACTATGGCTACACCTTC. Residues: CASTRTDYGYTF. V gene TRBV5-1 combines with J gene TRBJ1-2; the D gene is possibly TRBD1 (6 bases). Trimming removed 6 bases from V and 3 bases from J, with 9 bases in between. There are 12 residues in the CDR3. Germline V CDR1 and CDR2: SGHRS, YFSETQ. The full variable domain, rest sourced from reference TRBV5-1 and TRBJ1-2, is KAGVTQTPRYLIKTRGQQVTLSCSPISGHRSVSWYQQTPGQGLQFLFEYFSETQRNKGNFPGRFSGRQFSNSRSEMNVSTLELGDSALYLCASTRTDYGYTFGSGTRLTVV.